What follows are 19 T cell receptor beta chains derived from one specimen sequenced in a study of blood T cells in healthy people across ages. The second PCR ran roughly 6 to 12 cycles with a sample-barcoded 5' primer and J-beta primers. TCRdb fed the 5' RACE reads into MiXCR, producing one record per CDR3 protein. The sample holds 730,000 or so distinct CDR3 sequences; 35% to 45% are singletons and the top ten take about 20%. The sequenced sample was blood. These receptor sequences come from a woman in her fifties or sixties in good health.

The V call is TRBV6-6, the J call TRBJ1-1; a possible D gene is TRBD1 (6 bases). Trimming took off 4 bases at V and 0 bases at J, with 18 bases between the two ends. Germline V gene data show CDR1 as MNHNY and CDR2 as SVGAGI (reference sequence). CDR3 size: 17 residues. This CDR3 reads CASSLLTPGHLNTEAFF. CDR3 DNA: TGTGCCAGCAGTTTGCTAACCCCGGGACACTTGAACACTGAAGCTTTCTTT.

Of note for this clonotype: A junction boundary mismatches the germline segment, possibly from a read error. The CDR3 reads CASSSGTGDYDYTF. CDR3 DNA: TGTGCCAGCAGCTCCGGGACAGGGGACTATGACTACACCTTC. V usage is TRBV7-9 and J usage is TRBJ1-2, with 10 nucleotides matching TRBD1. Germline CDR1 reads SEHNR; CDR2 reads FQNEAQ (reference sequence). There are 14 residues in the CDR3.

This chain joins TRBV20-1 and TRBJ2-7; D is unclear. The V and J ends lost 3 bases and 7 bases respectively, with 19 bases between them. Germline-derived CDR1 and CDR2 are DFQATT and SNEGSKA (reference sequence). CDR3 length equals 14 residues. The CDR3 loop reads CSASTAAVFNEQYF. Here the CDR3 DNA reads TGCAGTGCTAGCACGGCGGCGGTCTTCAATGAGCAGTACTTC.

This clonotype came up a few times. The CDR3 region is CASSFTGGSLQETQYF. The CDR3 region has the DNA TGTGCCAGCAGCTTTACGGGAGGGTCCCTGCAAGAGACCCAGTACTTC. The chain carries TRBV7-9 and TRBJ2-5; 8 nucleotides line up with TRBD2. J gave up 2 bases and V 3 bases, and 8 bases lay outside the gene matches. This CDR3 has 16 amino acids. Germline lookup yields CDR1 SEHNR and CDR2 FQNEAQ (reference sequence).

This clonotype showed up just a few times. CDR3 residues: CASSLGDSLYTQYF. In nucleotides, the CDR3 is TGTGCCAGCAGCTTAGGTGACTCCCTGTATACGCAGTATTTT. The V gene is TRBV7-9, the J gene TRBJ2-3; D is undetermined. The CDR3 runs 14 residues. V lost 1 base and J 7 bases, leaving 12 bases between the germline ends. Germline lookup yields CDR1 SEHNR and CDR2 FQNEAQ (reference sequence).

The CDR3 protein is CASSLQGAHSPLHF. The DNA for the CDR3 is TGTGCCAGCAGCTTGCAGGGGGCGCATTCACCCCTCCACTTT. The chain is built from TRBV5-6 and TRBJ1-6; 8 bases match TRBD1. The CDR3 runs to 14 residues. The V gene end was trimmed by 1 base and the J gene end by 8 bases; junction bases not matched to a gene: 2. In germline, CDR1 is SGHDT, CDR2 YYEEEE. The entire variable domain, with the rest obtained from reference TRBV5-6 and TRBJ1-6, is as follows: DAGVTQSPTHLIKTRGQQVTLRCSPKSGHDTVSWYQQALGQGPQFIFQYYEEEERQRGNFPDRFSGHQFPNYSSELNVNALLLGDSALYLCASSLQGAHSPLHFGNGTRLTVT.

This rearrangement joins TRBV7-2 to TRBJ1-4, with a tentative D call TRBD1 (5 bases). Trimming removed 4 bases from V and 0 bases from J, with 9 bases in between. Looked up from germline, CDR1 is SGHTA and CDR2 is FQGNSA. The CDR3 has 15 amino acids. CDR3 in amino acids: CASSSRDATNEKLFF. The CDR3 DNA is TGTGCCAGCAGCTCCCGGGACGCAACTAATGAAAAACTGTTTTTT.

This chain links TRBV2 with TRBJ2-1; D tentatively fits TRBD1 or TRBD2 (5 bases each). The CDR3 consists of 13 residues. Germline loops: CDR1 SNHLY, CDR2 FYNNEI. Trimming cost V 5 bases and J 12 bases, with 17 bases left between them. CDR3 nucleotide sequence: TGTGCCAGCAGTCCCCTGTATTTTGGGGGGCAGTTCTTC. It codes for CASSPLYFGGQFF.

The chain recombines TRBV5-1 with TRBJ2-6; the match to TRBD1 covers 7 bases. CDR3 length: 17 amino acids. CDR1 is SGHRS, CDR2 YFSETQ, per germline. V dropped 3 bases and J dropped 7; count of bases not matched to a gene: 13. The CDR3 bases are TGCGCCAGCAGCTCCCAAAATACAGGGGTAGGAGCCAACGTCCTGACTTTC. This encodes CASSSQNTGVGANVLTF. The entire variable domain, with the rest obtained from reference TRBV5-1 and TRBJ2-6, is as follows: KAGVTQTPRYLIKTRGQQVTLSCSPISGHRSVSWYQQTPGQGLQFLFEYFSETQRNKGNFPGRFSGRQFSNSRSEMNVSTLELGDSALYLCASSSQNTGVGANVLTFGAGSRLTVL.

This sequence joins TRBV23-1 and TRBJ2-7; possible D gene TRBD1, 5 bases. TRBV23-1 is an ORF, with its function uncertain. This CDR3 has 15 amino acids. Trimming took off 2 bases at V and 5 bases at J, with 16 bases between the two ends. The chain's CDR3 is CASSQLRAGKNEQYF. CDR3 coding DNA: TGCGCCAGCAGTCAACTCAGGGCAGGGAAGAACGAGCAGTACTTC.

The chain has TRBV6-6 and TRBJ2-3; no reliable D call. CDR3 length equals 13 residues. Germline CDR1 is MNHNY and CDR2 is SVGAGI (reference sequence). Trimming stripped 7 bases from V and 4 bases from J, with 12 bases between. CDR3 loop: CASTPESADTQYF. The CDR3 nucleotides read TGTGCCAGCACCCCAGAGTCGGCAGATACGCAGTATTTT.

This clonotype was detected only a few times. This may be a read error, as it is one base from a much larger clone. J is TRBJ2-5 and V is TRBV4-2; 9 positions match TRBD2. Germline V gene sequence: CDR1 LGHNA, CDR2 YNFKEQ. V dropped 1 base and J dropped 11; count of bases not matched to a gene: 14. This CDR3 has 16 residues. The CDR3 sequence: CASSQGAAGGAREQYF. CDR3 DNA sequence: TGTGCCAGCAGCCAAGGGGCAGCGGGGGGAGCGAGAGAGCAGTACTTC.

Ten or more counts support this clonotype. CDR3 loop: CASSLQGAHEQYF. CDR3 nucleotide sequence: TGTGCCAGCAGCTTACAGGGGGCCCACGAGCAGTACTTC. The chain couples TRBV21-1 to TRBJ2-7; TRBD1, the D gene given by the table, was not confirmed from the DNA. TRBV21-1 is assigned pseudogene status. The CDR3 has 13 residues.

This chain uses TRBV9 with TRBJ2-7, with 7 bases lining up with TRBD2. V was pared by 3 bases and J by 2 bases, with 8 bases of the junction left unmatched. This CDR3 has 15 residues. Looked up from germline, CDR1 is SGDLS and CDR2 is YYNGEE. The CDR3 loop reads CASSAAAGDPYEQYF. As DNA, the CDR3 is TGTGCCAGCAGCGCAGCGGCGGGAGATCCCTACGAGCAGTACTTC.

This clonotype appeared a few times. This chain connects TRBV20-1 to TRBJ2-4; 10 bases are shared with TRBD2. The CDR3 extends over 13 amino acids. Per germline, CDR1 DFQATT and CDR2 SNEGSKA (reference sequence). V lost 5 bases, J lost 7 bases, and 5 bases stayed unmatched. The DNA for the CDR3 is TGCAGTGCTCCGCTAGCGGGAGACAACATTCAGTACTTC. Translated: CSAPLAGDNIQYF.

A single count supports this clonotype. CDR3 sequence (DNA): TGTGCCAGCAGTCACCGCTTTGGGGGGGGCTCCTACAATGAGCAGTTCTTC. It encodes CASSHRFGGGSYNEQFF. This rearrangement joins TRBV28 to TRBJ2-1; 7 nucleotides match TRBD2. V lost 5 bases to trimming and J lost 0 bases; unmatched junction nucleotides: 10. Germline CDR1 reads MDHEN; CDR2 reads SYDVKM. The CDR3 loop spans 17 amino acids.

This rearrangement joins TRBV29-1 to TRBJ1-5; D gene ambiguous. CDR1 SQVTM and CDR2 ANQGSEA come from the germline V gene. V lost 7 bases and J 4 bases, leaving 14 bases between the germline ends. CDR3 length: 13 residues. For the CDR3, the DNA is TGCAGCGCCCGGAGAGAAGCGAATCAGCCCCAGCATTTT. It specifies CSARREANQPQHF. The whole variable domain, remainder taken from reference TRBV29-1 and TRBJ1-5, is SAVISQKPSRDICQRGTSLTIQCQVDSQVTMMFWYRQQPGQSLTLIATANQGSEATYESGFVIDKFPISRPNLTFSTLTVSNMSPEDSSIYLCSARREANQPQHFGDGTRLSIL.

This clonotype is a singleton in its sample. A much larger clone lies a single base off, so this may be a read error. The chain recombines TRBV5-5 with TRBJ2-1; either TRBD1 or TRBD2 may fit D (5 bases each). Judging by the DNA end, TRBJ2-7 fits better; the J call may be wrong. The CDR3 spans 16 residues. The germline V gene encodes CDR1 SGHKS and CDR2 YYEKEE (reference sequence). The CDR3 region has the DNA TGTGCCAGCAGCTTGTTTGGGACGAGCTCCTACAATGAGCAGTACTTC. Amino acids: CASSLFGTSSYNEQYF.

The genes are TRBV29-1 and TRBJ2-7, with D uncertain. CDR3 length: 11 residues. Per germline, CDR1 SQVTM and CDR2 ANQGSEA. V lost 4 bases to trimming and J lost 3 bases, with 7 bases between them. The CDR3 spells CSVGTGYEQYF. CDR3 coding DNA: TGCAGCGTTGGGACGGGCTACGAGCAGTACTTC.